Listed below are T cell receptor beta chains from one sample, sequenced in a study of T cells in Graves' hyperthyroidism and ophthalmopathy. TCRdb fed the multiplex PCR reads into MiXCR, producing one record per CDR3 protein. The table records about 700,000 distinct CDR3 sequences, 14% of them present only once. The sequenced material came from blood. All receptors derive from a woman in her late teens or twenties with Graves' hyperthyroidism. CDR3s include the opening cysteine and the closing phenylalanine or tryptophan. D genes are given only for firm matches. The size entry is marked missing in some rows and otherwise reads once, few, many or a size class.

CDR3: CASRDTGFGTGELFF
DNA: TGCGCCAGCAGGGACACAGGGTTCGGGACCGGGGAGCTGTTTTTT
J: TRBJ2-2
D: .
V: TRBV10-1
size: few

CDR3: CASSQYPTGGTYEQYF
DNA: TGCGCCAGCAGCCAATACCCGACAGGGGGCACCTACGAGCAGTACTTC
J: TRBJ2-7
D: TRBD1
V: TRBV4-1
size: few

CDR3: CSVELAGEAGELFF
DNA: TGCAGCGTTGAACTAGCGGGAGAGGCCGGGGAGCTGTTTTTT
J: TRBJ2-2
D: TRBD2
V: TRBV29-1
size: few

CDR3: CASSEPGLPPGELFF
DNA: TGTGCCAGCAGTGAACCTGGACTCCCCCCCGGGGAGCTGTTTTTT
J: TRBJ2-2
D: .
V: TRBV6-1
size: many

CDR3: CSAGTSGYEQYF
DNA: TGCAGTGCTGGGACTAGCGGCTACGAGCAGTACTTC
J: TRBJ2-7
D: TRBD2
V: TRBV20-1
size: many

CDR3: CASSLTSGGPPEQFF
DNA: TGTGCCAGCAGCTTGACTAGCGGAGGGCCTCCTGAGCAGTTCTTC
J: TRBJ2-1
D: TRBD2
V: TRBV11-3
size: many

CDR3: CASSGTGAEAFF
DNA: TGTGCCAGCAGTGGGACAGGGGCTGAAGCTTTCTTT
J: TRBJ1-1
D: TRBD1
V: TRBV25-1
size: few

CDR3: CASSLVRFGTEAFF
DNA: TGTGCCAGCAGCTTAGTGCGTTTCGGCACTGAAGCTTTCTTT
J: TRBJ1-1
D: .
V: TRBV7-8
size: many

CDR3: CASSLEGGARNEQYF
DNA: TGTGCCAGCAGTTTAGAGGGGGGGGCGCGGAACGAGCAGTACTTC
J: TRBJ2-7
D: .
V: TRBV27
size: few

CDR3: CASSYWGRGYGYTF
DNA: TGTGCCAGCAGTTACTGGGGGCGAGGCTATGGCTACACCTTC
J: TRBJ1-2
D: .
V: TRBV6-2/TRBV6-3
size: few

CDR3: CASSPDGRREKLFF
DNA: TGTGCCAGCTCACCGGATGGGCGGCGGGAAAAACTGTTTTTT
J: TRBJ1-4
D: .
V: TRBV18
size: many

CDR3: CASSYGFDQPQHF
DNA: TGTGCCAGCAGTTACGGATTTGATCAGCCCCAGCATTTT
J: TRBJ1-5
D: .
V: TRBV6-2/TRBV6-3
size: .

CDR3: CSVSALPMNTEAFF
DNA: TGCAGCGTCTCAGCACTACCCATGAACACTGAAGCTTTCTTT
J: TRBJ1-1
D: .
V: TRBV29-1
size: .

CDR3: CASSEGTAYGYTF
DNA: TGTGCCAGCAGCGAAGGGACAGCGTATGGCTACACCTTC
J: TRBJ1-2
D: TRBD1
V: TRBV28
size: many

CDR3: CASSLVPGQCNTEAFF
DNA: TGTGCCAGCAGCTTAGTGCCGGGACAGTGTAACACTGAAGCTTTCTTT
J: TRBJ1-1
D: TRBD1
V: TRBV11-2
size: many

CDR3: CASSSPFNSYEQYF
DNA: TGTGCCAGCAGCTCCCCCTTTAACTCCTACGAGCAGTACTTC
J: TRBJ2-7
D: .
V: TRBV7-2
size: .

CDR3: CASSPPGNSNQPQHF
DNA: TGTGCCAGCTCACCACCGGGTAATAGCAATCAGCCCCAGCATTTT
J: TRBJ1-5
D: .
V: TRBV18
size: .

CDR3: CASSPIKLARNTGELFF
DNA: TGTGCCAGCTCACCAATAAAACTAGCAAGGAACACCGGGGAGCTGTTTTTT
J: TRBJ2-2
D: .
V: TRBV18
size: few

CDR3: CASSDKNRFSTDTQYF
DNA: TGTGCCAGCAGCGATAAGAATCGGTTTAGCACAGATACGCAGTATTTT
J: TRBJ2-3
D: .
V: TRBV14
size: many

CDR3: CASSYDRVGQFF
DNA: TGTGCCAGTTCGTACGACAGGGTCGGGCAGTTCTTC
J: TRBJ2-1
D: TRBD1
V: TRBV19
size: .

CDR3: CSAGVGSNYGYTF
DNA: TGCAGCGCCGGTGTGGGCTCGAACTATGGCTACACCTTC
J: TRBJ1-2
D: .
V: TRBV29-1
size: .

CDR3: CASSPFLLFSTDTQYF
DNA: TGTGCCAGCAGTCCCTTCCTCCTATTTAGCACAGATACGCAGTATTTT
J: TRBJ2-3
D: .
V: TRBV28
size: few

CDR3: CASSPGLALEETQYF
DNA: TGTGCCAGCAGCCCGGGACTAGCGCTCGAAGAGACCCAGTACTTC
J: TRBJ2-5
D: TRBD2
V: TRBV3-1
size: many

CDR3: CASSYGTPGRQPQHF
DNA: TGTGCCAGCAGTTACGGGACACCGGGCCGCCAGCCCCAGCATTTT
J: TRBJ1-5
D: .
V: TRBV12-3/TRBV12-4
size: few

CDR3: CASSLWEGGNIQYF
DNA: TGTGCCAGCAGCCTCTGGGAAGGGGGAAACATTCAGTACTTC
J: TRBJ2-4
D: .
V: TRBV9
size: .

CDR3: CASSYLGPDSGNTIYF
DNA: TGTGCCAGCAGTTACTTGGGACCGGATTCTGGAAACACCATATATTTT
J: TRBJ1-3
D: .
V: TRBV6-2/TRBV6-3
size: many

CDR3: CATSRDSRLASNEQFF
DNA: TGTGCCACCAGCAGGGATTCTAGACTAGCGTCCAATGAGCAGTTCTTC
J: TRBJ2-1
D: TRBD2
V: TRBV15
size: many

CDR3: CASTGGDGRGRYGYTF
DNA: TGCGCCAGCACTGGGGGGGACGGCAGGGGGAGGTATGGCTACACCTTC
J: TRBJ1-2
D: TRBD1
V: TRBV4-1
size: few

CDR3: CASSNRDRGPLNYGYTF
DNA: TGTGCCAGCAGCAACCGGGACAGGGGACCCCTTAACTATGGCTACACCTTC
J: TRBJ1-2
D: TRBD1
V: TRBV7-9
size: .

CDR3: CASSLGLLSTDTQYF
DNA: TGTGCCAGCAGCTTAGGGCTACTTAGCACAGATACGCAGTATTTT
J: TRBJ2-3
D: .
V: TRBV7-2
size: many

CDR3: CAARRLVSYNEQFF
DNA: TGTGCCGCCCGGCGACTAGTTTCCTACAATGAGCAGTTCTTC
J: TRBJ2-1
D: .
V: TRBV30
size: few

CDR3: CASSQVWGTGTGELFF
DNA: TGCGCCAGCAGCCAAGTGTGGGGGACAGGGACCGGGGAGCTGTTTTTT
J: TRBJ2-2
D: TRBD1
V: TRBV4-1
size: .

CDR3: CASSFIRSPDTQYF
DNA: TGTGCCAGCAGTTTCATCCGTAGCCCAGATACGCAGTATTTT
J: TRBJ2-3
D: .
V: TRBV27
size: many

CDR3: CASSFSGRAADIQYF
DNA: TGTGCCAGCAGTTTTAGCGGGAGGGCCGCGGACATTCAGTACTTC
J: TRBJ2-4
D: TRBD2
V: TRBV12-3/TRBV12-4
size: many

CDR3: CASRRGIGSPLHF
DNA: TGTGCCAGCAGACGGGGTATAGGGTCACCCCTCCACTTT
J: TRBJ1-6
D: .
V: TRBV6-1
size: .

CDR3: CASSPRVSGNEKLFF
DNA: TGTGCCAGCTCACCCCGCGTTAGCGGGAATGAAAAACTGTTTTTT
J: TRBJ1-4
D: .
V: TRBV18
size: many

CDR3: CATSSGTGLNYGYTF
DNA: TGTGCCACCAGCAGTGGGACGGGACTTAACTATGGCTACACCTTC
J: TRBJ1-2
D: .
V: TRBV15
size: many

CDR3: CATSGWTSGRAQTSYEQYF
DNA: TGTGCCACCAGCGGGTGGACTAGCGGGAGGGCACAGACCTCCTACGAGCAGTACTTC
J: TRBJ2-7
D: TRBD2
V: TRBV15
size: few

CDR3: CASSLTAPDTQYF
DNA: TGTGCCAGCAGTTTGACCGCCCCAGATACGCAGTATTTT
J: TRBJ2-3
D: .
V: TRBV28
size: many

CDR3: CASSIARGDGTPYEQYF
DNA: TGTGCCAGTAGTATAGCGAGGGGGGACGGGACCCCCTACGAGCAGTACTTC
J: TRBJ2-7
D: .
V: TRBV19
size: .

CDR3: CASNPAVAGGDEQFF
DNA: TGTGCCAGCAACCCCGCAGTAGCGGGAGGTGATGAGCAGTTCTTC
J: TRBJ2-1
D: TRBD2
V: TRBV11-2
size: many

CDR3: CASSQDWRANTGELFF
DNA: TGTGCCAGCAGCCAAGATTGGCGGGCGAACACCGGGGAGCTGTTTTTT
J: TRBJ2-2
D: .
V: TRBV3-1
size: many

CDR3: CASSEDREDEKLFF
DNA: TGTGCCAGCAGTGAGGACAGGGAGGATGAAAAACTGTTTTTT
J: TRBJ1-4
D: TRBD1
V: TRBV25-1
size: few

CDR3: CASSPTSGEETQYF
DNA: TGTGCCAGCAGCCCTACTAGCGGCGAAGAGACCCAGTACTTC
J: TRBJ2-5
D: TRBD2
V: TRBV7-9
size: .

CDR3: CASSQKLGLAPYNEQFF
DNA: TGTGCCAGCAGCCAAAAATTGGGACTAGCGCCTTACAATGAGCAGTTCTTC
J: TRBJ2-1
D: TRBD2
V: TRBV14
size: many

CDR3: CSVKSRQGSYNEQFF
DNA: TGCAGCGTTAAATCGAGACAGGGCTCCTACAATGAGCAGTTCTTC
J: TRBJ2-1
D: TRBD1
V: TRBV29-1
size: few

CDR3: CSASRTGETQYF
DNA: TGCAGTGCCAGCCGGACGGGGGAGACCCAGTACTTC
J: TRBJ2-5
D: .
V: TRBV20-1
size: many

CDR3: CASSYSTLRQLFNTEASF
DNA: TGTGCCAGCAGTTACTCGACACTTCGTCAGCTCTTCAACACTGAAGCTTCCTTT
J: TRBJ1-1
D: .
V: TRBV6-2/TRBV6-3
size: .

CDR3: CATSRDLPRRNSPLHF
DNA: TGTGCCACCAGCAGAGATTTACCAAGACGGAATTCACCCCTCCACTTT
J: TRBJ1-6
D: .
V: TRBV15
size: few

CDR3: CASFSVGSYGYTF
DNA: TGTGCCAGCTTCTCCGTGGGGAGCTATGGCTACACCTTC
J: TRBJ1-2
D: .
V: TRBV2
size: once

CDR3: CASSLSGTGDSPLHF
DNA: TGTGCCAGCAGCTTAAGTGGGACAGGGGATTCACCCCTCCACTTT
J: TRBJ1-6
D: TRBD1
V: TRBV7-3
size: .